These T cell receptor beta chains were read from a single sample in a study of regulatory T cells in long-lasting Graves disease. MiXCR was run by TCRdb on the multiplex PCR reads, yielding one entry per CDR3 protein. The sample lists approximately 360,000 distinct CDR3 sequences, about 12% seen once, with 15% to 20% in the top ten. This sample was shared with a second study, whose subject was T cells in Graves' hyperthyroidism and ophthalmopathy.

Sequenced here: peripheral blood mononuclear cells (PBMCs), sampled at new diagnosis, from a patient treated with antithyroid drugs. The receptors originated from a woman aged 18-30 years with Graves disease. The CDR3 runs from the conserved cysteine through the conserved F or W. The D gene is left open where the match is weak. The size entry is marked missing in some rows and otherwise reads once, few, many or a size class.

v_gene,abundance,d_gene,j_gene,CDR3aa,CDR3nt
TRBV27,many,TRBD2,TRBJ2-1,CASSLRGGRAYNEQFF,TGTGCCAGCAGTTTACGGGGCGGGAGGGCCTACAATGAGCAGTTCTTC
TRBV20-1,many,NA,TRBJ2-5,CSAADLSQETQYF,TGCAGTGCTGCTGATTTAAGCCAAGAGACCCAGTACTTC
TRBV20-1,many,NA,TRBJ1-6,CSARDGSNSPLHF,TGCAGTGCTAGAGATGGGTCCAATTCACCCCTCCACTTT
TRBV6-1,few,NA,TRBJ2-1,CASSDPQAGNEQFF,TGTGCCAGCAGTGATCCCCAGGCGGGTAATGAGCAGTTCTTC
TRBV19,NA,NA,TRBJ1-2,CASSIPGGAFYGYTF,TGTGCCAGTAGTATCCCGGGGGGCGCTTTTTATGGCTACACCTTC
TRBV10-2,NA,TRBD1,TRBJ2-3,CASRQGDTQYF,TGCGCCAGCAGACAGGGGGATACGCAGTATTTT
TRBV11-2,many,NA,TRBJ2-4,CASSPIAGPGNIQYF,TGTGCCAGCAGCCCCATCGCGGGTCCGGGAAACATTCAGTACTTC
TRBV29-1,NA,NA,TRBJ1-2,CSADLPDKTYYGYTF,TGCAGCGCCGACCTTCCAGATAAGACGTACTATGGCTACACCTTC
TRBV10-3,few,TRBD2,TRBJ2-7,CAISDGLAGGEQYF,TGTGCCATCAGTGACGGACTAGCGGGCGGGGAGCAGTACTTC
TRBV20-1,NA,NA,TRBJ1-5,CSARGDSQPQHF,TGCAGTGCTAGAGGAGACAGTCAGCCCCAGCATTTT